Each of the 21 T cell receptor beta chains below was sequenced from the same sample in a study of cytomegalovirus exposure and HLA in healthy donors. PCR primers comprised 60 Vbeta and 13 Jbeta primers. The method was immunoSEQ multiplex PCR; TCRdb's version includes in-frame clones alone and lacks a portion of them. The sample's table shows under 130,000 clones. The source material was PBMCs. Every receptor here comes from a man aged 50 to 60 in good health and CMV-seronegative.

The chain recombines TRBV9 with TRBJ1-3; D call uncertain. The CDR3 runs to 15 residues. In germline, CDR1 is SGDLS, CDR2 YYNGEE. The V end lost 4 bases, the J end lost 0 bases, and 11 bases lay between the germline ends. This CDR3 reads CASSPAGSSGNTIYF. CDR3 DNA: TGTGCCAGCAGCCCGGCAGGCAGCTCTGGAAACACCATATATTTT.

This rearrangement joins TRBV19 to TRBJ1-2; tentatively, D is TRBD1 (6 bases). Trimming shortened V by 7 bases and J by 4 bases, and 13 bases separated the two germline ends. Germline-derived CDR1 and CDR2 are LNHDA and SQIVND (reference sequence). This CDR3 is built from 13 residues. CDR3 coding DNA: TGTGCCAGTAATACAGGGAAGGGCTATGGCTACACCTTC. This translates into CASNTGKGYGYTF.

The CDR3 is CASSEGPKKYGYTF. In nucleotides, the CDR3 is TGTGCCAGCAGCGAGGGCCCCAAGAAATATGGCTACACCTTC. V is TRBV7-2 and J is TRBJ1-2; D is ambiguous. V was trimmed by 5 bases and J by 5 bases, leaving 15 bases between them. CDR3 length: 14 residues. CDR1 is SGHTA and CDR2 is FQGNSA in the germline V gene.

This chain connects TRBV14 to TRBJ1-2; maybe TRBD1 (6 bases). Between the trimmed V and J ends, which lost 4 bases and 8 bases, there was a span of 14 bases. The germline gives CDR1 SGHDN, CDR2 FVKESK. The length of the CDR3 is 13 residues. In DNA, the CDR3 is TGTGCCAGCAGCCCCCACAGGGTTTTAGGCTACACCTTC. It encodes CASSPHRVLGYTF.

The gene calls are TRBV10-3 and TRBJ1-1, with a weak D call TRBD1 (5 bases). The V end lost 6 bases, the J end lost 6 bases, and 14 bases lay between the germline ends. CDR1 is ENHRY and CDR2 is SYGVKD in the germline V gene. The CDR3 extends over 13 amino acids. CDR3 residues: CAIRTTGGAEAFF. The CDR3 DNA reads TGTGCCATCAGGACCACAGGAGGGGCTGAAGCTTTCTTT.

The chain combines TRBV7-8 with TRBJ1-2, with D unresolved. This CDR3 contains 15 residues. From germline, CDR1 is SGHVS and CDR2 FQNEAQ. Trimming left V 2 bases short and J 7 bases short, with 17 bases between. This chain's CDR3 is CASSLIIGDFGGYTF. The CDR3 DNA sequence: TGTGCCAGCAGCTTAATTATCGGGGATTTTGGTGGCTACACCTTC.

The CDR3: CASIRDQTSGELFF. DNA for the CDR3: TGTGCCAGTATCCGGGACCAGACTAGCGGGGAGCTGTTTTTT. The rearrangement joins TRBV19 to TRBJ2-2; D might be TRBD2 (6 bases). Germline lookup yields CDR1 LNHDA and CDR2 SQIVND (reference sequence). This CDR3 is 14 amino acids long. Trimming pared 7 bases from V and 7 bases from J, leaving 16 bases between.

The V gene is TRBV9, the J gene TRBJ1-1; 9 nucleotides line up with TRBD1. The V gene's germline CDR1 is SGDLS and CDR2 YYNGEE. The trim removed 4 bases at V and 1 base at J, leaving 2 bases unmatched. This CDR3 has 14 amino acids. CDR3 amino acids: CASSTTGGNTEAFF. The CDR3 DNA reads as TGTGCCAGCAGCACGACAGGGGGGAACACTGAAGCTTTCTTT.

The chain joins TRBV18 to TRBJ1-1; D is ambiguous. The germline CDR1 and CDR2 sequences are KGHSH and LQKENI. V was shortened by 4 bases and J by 3 bases, with 15 bases between the two germline ends. This CDR3 is built from 15 residues. The CDR3 loop is CASSRRTAADTEAFF. The CDR3 DNA reads as TGTGCCAGCTCACGCCGGACTGCGGCGGACACTGAAGCTTTCTTT.

The chain recombines TRBV9 with TRBJ2-7, with D perhaps TRBD1 (6 bases). This CDR3 contains 15 residues. V was clipped by 3 bases and J by 4 bases, with 17 bases between them. Germline lookup yields CDR1 SGDLS and CDR2 YYNGEE. CDR3 DNA sequence: TGTGCCAGCAGCGCAGATGTCGGGACAATTTACGAGCAGTACTTC. It is translated as CASSADVGTIYEQYF. The full variable domain, rest sourced from reference TRBV9 and TRBJ2-7, is DSGVTQTPKHLITATGQRVTLRCSPRSGDLSVYWYQQSLDQGLQFLIQYYNGEERAKGNILERFSAQQFPDLHSELNLSSLELGDSALYFCASSADVGTIYEQYFGPGTRLTVT.

The chain links TRBV14 to TRBJ2-2; D is unresolved. Trimming took off 0 bases at V and 1 base at J, with 6 bases between the two ends. This CDR3 region has 15 residues. CDR1 is SGHDN, CDR2 FVKESK, per germline. CDR3 in DNA: TGTGCCAGCAGCCAAGATGTTCGGAACACCGGGGAGCTGTTTTTT. Its translation is CASSQDVRNTGELFF.

The genes are TRBV10-3 and TRBJ1-3, with TRBD1 matching over 7 bases. With 2 bases clipped from V and 0 bases from J, the junction kept 7 bases outside the gene matches. This CDR3 is 17 amino acids long. Germline assignment: CDR1 ENHRY and CDR2 SYGVKD. The CDR3 DNA sequence: TGTGCCATCAGTGAGGCGAACAGGGGCTTCTCTGGAAACACCATATATTTT. Translating it yields CAISEANRGFSGNTIYF.

The chain joins TRBV5-1 to TRBJ2-3; tentative D call: TRBD1 (6 bases). The CDR3 consists of 16 residues. V gave up 2 bases and J gave up 2 bases, with 15 bases separating them. Germline CDR1 is SGHRS and CDR2 is YFSETQ. CDR3 amino acids: CASSFGAGAITDTQYF. In DNA form, the CDR3 reads TGCGCCAGCAGCTTCGGCGCAGGGGCCATCACAGATACGCAGTATTTT.

The genes are TRBV18 and TRBJ1-3; TRBD1 aligns across 7 bases. This CDR3 region has 14 residues. With V trimmed by 8 bases and J by 4 bases, 8 bases remained unmatched. Germline V gives CDR1 KGHSH, CDR2 LQKENI. CDR3 coding DNA: TGTGCCAGCGAAAAAACAGGGGACGGAAACACCATATATTTT. It yields the protein CASEKTGDGNTIYF. Variable domain in full (rest from reference TRBV18 and TRBJ1-3): NAGVMQNPRHLVRRRGQEARLRCSPMKGHSHVYWYRQLPEEGLKFMVYLQKENIIDESGMPKERFSAEFPKEGPSILRIQQVVRGDSAAYFCASEKTGDGNTIYFGEGSWLTVV.

The chain has TRBV6-6 and TRBJ1-1, with D maybe TRBD1 (5 bases). The CDR3 spans 15 residues. The V end lost 7 bases, the J end lost 3 bases, and 18 bases lay between the germline ends. Germline V gene lookup returns CDR1 MNHNY and CDR2 SVGAGI (reference sequence). This CDR3 reads CASNPSGGLDTEAFF. Written as DNA, the CDR3 is TGTGCCAGCAATCCCTCGGGGGGGTTGGACACTGAAGCTTTCTTT.

The chain employs TRBV4-3 and TRBJ1-4; 7 nucleotides agree with TRBD1. Germline V CDR1 and CDR2: LGHNA, YSLEER. The CDR3 length is 16 residues. Trimming cost V 1 base and J 4 bases; bases outside gene matches: 6. CDR3 nucleotide sequence: TGCGCCAGCAGCCAAGGCGGGACAGCCGGTAATGAAAAACTGTTTTTT. Its protein product is CASSQGGTAGNEKLFF.

The chain has TRBV4-3 and TRBJ1-6; 8 positions match TRBD1. J was trimmed by 7 bases and V by 2 bases; bases with no gene match: 13. CDR1 and CDR2 (germline): LGHNA, YSLEER. This CDR3 contains 18 residues. The CDR3 spells CASSQREPGQDKNSPLHF. The CDR3 DNA reads as TGCGCCAGCAGCCAAAGAGAACCGGGACAGGATAAGAATTCACCCCTCCACTTT.

The gene calls are TRBV6-6 and TRBJ1-4; 7 positions agree with TRBD1. Germline values: CDR1 MNHNY, CDR2 SVGAGI (reference sequence). Trimming at V came to 6 bases and at J to 0 bases, leaving 4 bases not matched to a gene. The CDR3 totals 15 residues. CDR3: CASRSGQATNEKLFF. Written as DNA, the CDR3 is TGTGCCAGCAGATCCGGACAGGCAACTAATGAAAAACTGTTTTTT.

This chain connects TRBV29-1 to TRBJ2-5, with TRBD1 matching over 7 bases. The CDR3 is 15 residues long. Germline assignment: CDR1 SQVTM and CDR2 ANQGSEA. V shed 7 bases, J shed 1 base, and the junction held 12 bases outside the gene matches. The CDR3 nucleotides read TGCAGCGGGCTGGCCGGACAGGTAGTCCAAGAGACCCAGTACTTC. Translation: CSGLAGQVVQETQYF.

This chain connects TRBV6-1 to TRBJ1-2; no clear D gene. Trimming took off 0 bases at V and 8 bases at J, with 25 bases between the two ends. CDR1 MNHNS and CDR2 SASEGT come from the germline V gene. The CDR3 has 18 amino acids. Here the CDR3 DNA reads TGTGCCAGCAGTGAAGCATTTGACGGCCGAGTCCTAGCTTGGGGCTACACCTTC. This translates into CASSEAFDGRVLAWGYTF.

This chain joins TRBV29-1 and TRBJ2-7; 8 positions match TRBD2. CDR3 length: 14 residues. Looked up from germline, CDR1 is SQVTM and CDR2 is ANQGSEA. The trim removed 6 bases at V and 2 bases at J, leaving 9 bases unmatched. In DNA, the CDR3 is TGCAGCGTGGCTCCGGGGGGGGACGCCTACGAGCAGTACTTC. Translated, it gives CSVAPGGDAYEQYF.